Below, one T cell receptor beta chain is given with its context. Its antigen is as yet unknown. The V and J ends lost 7 bases and 4 bases respectively, with 19 bases between them. Germline assignment: CDR1 SGHTA and CDR2 FQGNSA. The CDR3 sequence is 16 residues long. The data were taken from a study of identifying expanded T cells in peripheral blood. Study results and caveats: Across healthy donors, higher total template counts meant significantly greater approximately two-week count variance. About 1.2 clones differed between technical replicates, versus around 15 and 19 over time.

Repertoires were generated with immunoSEQ multiplex PCR, while TCRdb's copy carries only in-frame clones and drops some. This repertoire shows 70,000 to 100,000 clones, about 86% found once; its top ten account for around 6%. Collection occurred without any documented infections or immune events in donors. Sequencing was performed on blood. The chain uses TRBV7-2 and TRBJ2-2; TRBD1 might be the D (6 bases). The TCR comes from a person aged 18 to 75 in good health. CDR3 amino acids: CASTHKQGSATGELFF. The CDR3 region has the DNA TGTGCCAGCACCCACAAACAGGGATCGGCCACCGGGGAGCTGTTTTTT.